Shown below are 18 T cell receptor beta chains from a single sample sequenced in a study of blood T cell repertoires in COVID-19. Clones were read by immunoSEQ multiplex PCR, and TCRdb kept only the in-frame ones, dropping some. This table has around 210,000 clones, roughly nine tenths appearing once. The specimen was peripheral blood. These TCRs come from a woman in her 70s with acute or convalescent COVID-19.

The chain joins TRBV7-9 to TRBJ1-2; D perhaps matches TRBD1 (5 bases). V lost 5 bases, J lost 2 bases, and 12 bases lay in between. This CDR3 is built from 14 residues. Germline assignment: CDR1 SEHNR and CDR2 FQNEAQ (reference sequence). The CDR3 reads CASSISTVNYGYTF. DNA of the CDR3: TGTGCCAGCAGCATCTCGACAGTGAACTATGGCTACACCTTC.

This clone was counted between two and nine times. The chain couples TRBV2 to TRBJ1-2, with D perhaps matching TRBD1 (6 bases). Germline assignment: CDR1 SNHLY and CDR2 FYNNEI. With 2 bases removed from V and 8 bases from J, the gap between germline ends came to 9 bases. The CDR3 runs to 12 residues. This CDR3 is CASSEQGNGYTF. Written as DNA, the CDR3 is TGTGCCAGCAGTGAACAGGGGAACGGCTACACCTTC. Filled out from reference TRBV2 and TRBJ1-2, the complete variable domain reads EPEVTQTPSHQVTQMGQEVILRCVPISNHLYFYWYRQILGQKVEFLVSFYNNEISEKSEIFDDQFSVERPDGSNFTLKIRSTKLEDSAMYFCASSEQGNGYTFGSGTRLTVV.

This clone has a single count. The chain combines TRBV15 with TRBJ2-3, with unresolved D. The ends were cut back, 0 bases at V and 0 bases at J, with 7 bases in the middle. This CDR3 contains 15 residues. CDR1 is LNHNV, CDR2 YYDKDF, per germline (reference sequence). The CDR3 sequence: CATSRDTGSTDTQYF. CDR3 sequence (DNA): TGTGCCACCAGCAGAGATACTGGTAGCACAGATACGCAGTATTTT.

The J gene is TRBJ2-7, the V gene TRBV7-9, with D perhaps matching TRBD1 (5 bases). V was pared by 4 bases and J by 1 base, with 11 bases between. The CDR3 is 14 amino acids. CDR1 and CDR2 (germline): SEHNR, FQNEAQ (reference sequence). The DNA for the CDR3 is TGTGCCAGCAGCTCCATACAGGTTTCCTACGAGCAGTACTTC. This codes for CASSSIQVSYEQYF.

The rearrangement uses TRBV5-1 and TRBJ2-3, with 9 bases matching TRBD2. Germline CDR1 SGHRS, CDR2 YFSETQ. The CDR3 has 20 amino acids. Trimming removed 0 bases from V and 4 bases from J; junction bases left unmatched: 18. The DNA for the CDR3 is TGCGCCAGCAGCTTGGTCCGGACTAGCGTTCGGGAGTCCTTCCCAGATACGCAGTATTTT. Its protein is CASSLVRTSVRESFPDTQYF.

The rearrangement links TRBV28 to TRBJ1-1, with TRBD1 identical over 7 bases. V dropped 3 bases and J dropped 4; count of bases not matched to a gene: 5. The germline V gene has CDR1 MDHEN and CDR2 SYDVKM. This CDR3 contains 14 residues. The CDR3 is CASSFLGGRTEAFF. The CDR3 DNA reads TGTGCCAGCAGTTTCTTAGGGGGCCGCACTGAAGCTTTCTTT.

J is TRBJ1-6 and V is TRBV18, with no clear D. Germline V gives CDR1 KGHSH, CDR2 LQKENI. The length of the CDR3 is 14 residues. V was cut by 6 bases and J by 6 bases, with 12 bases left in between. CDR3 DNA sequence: TGTGCCAGCTCCCAATCGGGTCTTAATTCACCCCTCCACTTT. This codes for CASSQSGLNSPLHF.

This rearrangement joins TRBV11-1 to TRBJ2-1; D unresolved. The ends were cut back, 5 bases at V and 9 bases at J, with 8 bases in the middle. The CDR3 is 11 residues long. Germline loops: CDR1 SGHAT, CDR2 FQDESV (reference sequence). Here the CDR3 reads CASSLRVEQFF. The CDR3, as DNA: TGTGCCAGCAGCCTCCGGGTTGAGCAGTTCTTC.

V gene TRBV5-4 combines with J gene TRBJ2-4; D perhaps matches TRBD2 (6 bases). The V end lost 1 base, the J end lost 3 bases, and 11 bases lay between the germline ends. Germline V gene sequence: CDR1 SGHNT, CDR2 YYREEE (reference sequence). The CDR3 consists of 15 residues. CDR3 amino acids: CASSLSGTLKNIQYF. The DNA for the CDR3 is TGTGCCAGCAGCTTGTCAGGGACTCTCAAAAACATTCAGTACTTC.

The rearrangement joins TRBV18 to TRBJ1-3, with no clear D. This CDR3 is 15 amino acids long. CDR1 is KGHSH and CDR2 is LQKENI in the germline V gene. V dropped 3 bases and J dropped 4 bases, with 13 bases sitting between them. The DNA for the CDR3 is TGTGCCAGCTCACCTCAGACGGGAATAGGAAACACCATATATTTT. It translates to CASSPQTGIGNTIYF.

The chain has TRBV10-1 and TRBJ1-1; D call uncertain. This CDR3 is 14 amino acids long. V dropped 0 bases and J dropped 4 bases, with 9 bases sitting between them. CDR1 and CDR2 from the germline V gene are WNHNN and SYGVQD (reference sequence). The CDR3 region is CASSESYVGTEAFF. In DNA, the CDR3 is TGCGCCAGCAGTGAGTCGTATGTCGGCACTGAAGCTTTCTTT.

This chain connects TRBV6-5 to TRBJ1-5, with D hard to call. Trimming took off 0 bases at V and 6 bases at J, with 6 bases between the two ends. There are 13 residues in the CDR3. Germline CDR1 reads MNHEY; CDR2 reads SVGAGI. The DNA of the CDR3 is TGTGCCAGCAGTTACTCGAGGGTTCAGCCCCAGCATTTT. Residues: CASSYSRVQPQHF.

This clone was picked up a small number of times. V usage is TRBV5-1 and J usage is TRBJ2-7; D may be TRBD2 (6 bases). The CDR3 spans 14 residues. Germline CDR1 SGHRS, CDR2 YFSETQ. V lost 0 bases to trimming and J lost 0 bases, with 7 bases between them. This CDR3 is CASSLDGSSYEQYF. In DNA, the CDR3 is TGCGCCAGCAGCTTGGACGGGAGCTCCTACGAGCAGTACTTC.

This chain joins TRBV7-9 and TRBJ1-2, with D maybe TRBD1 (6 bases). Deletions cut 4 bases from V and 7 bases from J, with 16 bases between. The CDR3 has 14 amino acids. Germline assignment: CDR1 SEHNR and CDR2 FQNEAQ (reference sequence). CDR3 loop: CASSSGARGRGYTF. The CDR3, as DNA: TGTGCCAGCAGCTCAGGGGCCAGGGGACGTGGCTACACCTTC. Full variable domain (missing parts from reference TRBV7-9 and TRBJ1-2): DTGVSQNPRHKITKRGQNVTFRCDPISEHNRLYWYRQTLGQGPEFLTYFQNEAQLEKSRLLSDRFSAERPKGSFSTLEIQRTEQGDSAMYLCASSSGARGRGYTFGSGTRLTVV.

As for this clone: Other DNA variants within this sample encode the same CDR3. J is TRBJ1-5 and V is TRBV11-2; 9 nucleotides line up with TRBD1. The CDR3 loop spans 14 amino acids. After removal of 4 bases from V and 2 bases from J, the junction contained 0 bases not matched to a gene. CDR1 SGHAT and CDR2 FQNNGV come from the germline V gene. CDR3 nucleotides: TGTGCCAGCAGCTGGGACAGGGGCAATCAGCCCCAGCATTTT. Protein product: CASSWDRGNQPQHF.

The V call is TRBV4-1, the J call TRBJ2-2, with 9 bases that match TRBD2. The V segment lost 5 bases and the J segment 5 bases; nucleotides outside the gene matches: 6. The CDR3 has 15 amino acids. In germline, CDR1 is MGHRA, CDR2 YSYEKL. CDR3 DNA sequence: TGCGCCAGCAGCAGAGCGGGGGGCCGGACCGGGGAGCTGTTTTTT. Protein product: CASSRAGGRTGELFF.

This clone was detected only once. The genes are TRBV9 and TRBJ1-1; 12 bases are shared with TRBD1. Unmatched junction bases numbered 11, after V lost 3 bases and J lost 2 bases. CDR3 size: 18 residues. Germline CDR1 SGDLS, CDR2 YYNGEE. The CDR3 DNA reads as TGTGCCAGCAGCGCTACCCGGGACAGGGGGCGTTTTAACACTGAAGCTTTCTTT. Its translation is CASSATRDRGRFNTEAFF.

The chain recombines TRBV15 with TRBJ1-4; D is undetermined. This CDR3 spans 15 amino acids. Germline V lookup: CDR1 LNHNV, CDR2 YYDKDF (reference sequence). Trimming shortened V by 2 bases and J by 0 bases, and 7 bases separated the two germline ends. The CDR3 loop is CATSRIPSTNEKLFF. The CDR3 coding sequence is TGTGCCACCAGCAGAATTCCTTCAACTAATGAAAAACTGTTTTTT.